These 26 T cell receptor beta chains were sequenced from one sample in a study of blood T cells in healthy people across ages. The use of a sample-barcoded 5' primer and a J-beta primer mix characterized a second PCR of about 7 to 12 cycles. TCRdb independently ran MiXCR on the 5' RACE reads; one entry per CDR3 protein. The sample holds roughly 1.6 million distinct CDR3 sequences, around 35% seen once. The sequencing input was blood. The receptors shown here come from a woman aged 25 to 39 in good health.

Comment on this clonotype: One end of the junction is discordant with germline, which a read error may explain. The chain carries TRBV20-1 and TRBJ2-2; D might be TRBD1 or TRBD2, each matching 5 bases. Germline loops: CDR1 DFQATT, CDR2 SNEGSKA (reference sequence). The CDR3 spans 16 residues. CDR3 sequence (DNA): TGCAGTGCTAGAGGTTGGGGCGTCCGGAACACCGGGGAGCTGGTTTTT. This gives the protein CSARGWGVRNTGELVF.

This clonotype was detected only a few times. A read error may account for a junction end that differs from germline. The rearrangement uses TRBV29-1 and TRBJ2-1; TRBD2 aligns across 12 bases. The germline V gene has CDR1 SQVTM and CDR2 ANQGSEA. The CDR3 extends over 17 amino acids. Here the CDR3 reads CSVEGGPSGRGYSEQFF. Written as DNA, the CDR3 is TGCAGCGTTGAAGGGGGGCCTAGCGGGAGGGGTTACAGTGAGCAGTTCTTC.

This rearrangement joins TRBV18 to TRBJ1-2, with TRBD1 as a possible D gene (5 bases). The germline gives CDR1 KGHSH, CDR2 LQKENI. V lost 1 base and J 7 bases, leaving 13 bases between the germline ends. The CDR3 is 14 residues long. The CDR3 bases are TGTGCCAGCTCACCACAGGAGAGGCAGGGTGGCTACACCTTC. Translated: CASSPQERQGGYTF. The variable domain in full, with the rest retrieved from reference TRBV18 and TRBJ1-2, is NAGVMQNPRHLVRRRGQEARLRCSPMKGHSHVYWYRQLPEEGLKFMVYLQKENIIDESGMPKERFSAEFPKEGPSILRIQQVVRGDSAAYFCASSPQERQGGYTFGSGTRLTVV.

This clonotype was picked up a small number of times. The CDR3 sequence: CASSEGPSGGVGQYF. CDR3 nucleotide sequence: TGTGCCAGCAGTGAAGGCCCTAGCGGGGGAGTGGGACAGTACTTC. This chain links TRBV6-1 with TRBJ2-7; TRBD2 matches 10 bases. V lost 1 base, J lost 10 bases, and 10 bases stayed unmatched. Germline assignment: CDR1 MNHNS and CDR2 SASEGT. The CDR3 is made up of 15 amino acids.

The gene calls are TRBV27 and TRBJ2-7; D remains unclear. Germline V gives CDR1 MNHEY, CDR2 SMNVEV (reference sequence). The CDR3 runs 12 residues. The V and J ends lost 4 bases and 6 bases respectively, with 10 bases between them. CDR3 DNA sequence: TGTGCCAGCAGTTCCGGTTTCTCCGAGCAGTACTTC. Protein product: CASSSGFSEQYF.

This clonotype has only a few counts. This chain joins TRBV7-2 and TRBJ2-7, with 10 bases fitting TRBD2. From germline, CDR1 is SGHTA and CDR2 FQGNSA. V trimming: 1 base; J trimming: 4 bases; junction bases outside the gene matches: 4. The CDR3 covers 15 residues. CDR3 region: CASSLDTSGMYEQYF. Written as DNA, the CDR3 is TGTGCCAGCAGCTTAGACACTAGCGGGATGTACGAGCAGTACTTC.

This clonotype has a single count. The chain uses TRBV18 and TRBJ2-6; a possible D gene is TRBD1 (6 bases). Germline-derived CDR1 and CDR2 are KGHSH and LQKENI. The V end lost 1 base, the J end lost 0 bases, and 13 bases lay between the germline ends. CDR3 length: 18 residues. DNA for the CDR3: TGTGCCAGCTCACCACGCGAGGGGGTCATCTCTGGGGCCAACGTCCTGACTTTC. Translating it yields CASSPREGVISGANVLTF.

This clonotype was detected ten times or more. The gene calls are TRBV5-4 and TRBJ2-5, with a weak D call TRBD2 (6 bases). The V end was cut by 4 bases, the J end by 0 bases, with 16 bases between. Per the germline V gene, CDR1 is SGHNT and CDR2 is YYREEE (reference sequence). CDR3 length: 16 residues. DNA for the CDR3: TGTGCCAGCAGCCTCTTTCGCGGAGGGTACCAAGAGACCCAGTACTTC. It specifies CASSLFRGGYQETQYF.

The table lists this clonotype with a few counts. The CDR3 sequence: CSARDRFPILTAFF. The CDR3 nucleotides read TGCAGTGCTAGAGATCGGTTCCCAATCCTTACAGCTTTCTTT. The V call is TRBV20-1, the J call TRBJ1-1; D is ambiguous. Germline V gene sequence: CDR1 DFQATT, CDR2 SNEGSKA (reference sequence). There are 14 residues in the CDR3. V was shortened by 0 bases and J by 10 bases, with 18 bases between the two germline ends.

This clonotype has only one observation. This sequence joins TRBV3-1 and TRBJ1-1, with D hard to call. The CDR3 sequence is 18 residues long. The V end was cut by 3 bases, the J end by 4 bases, with 24 bases between. Germline V gene lookup returns CDR1 LGHDT and CDR2 YNNKEL (reference sequence). The CDR3 DNA is TGTGCCAGCAGCCAGCAGATATTGAACCCGGGCCGAGGCACTGAAGCTTTCTTT. It is translated as CASSQQILNPGRGTEAFF.

This chain uses TRBV15 with TRBJ2-1; 7 bases are a match to TRBD2. The trim removed 1 base at V and 8 bases at J, leaving 8 bases unmatched. Germline assignment: CDR1 LNHNV and CDR2 YYDKDF (reference sequence). This CDR3 comprises 15 residues. CDR3 coding DNA: TGTGCCACCAGCAGAGGTGGACTAGTCGGCTATGAGCAGTTCTTC. It translates to CATSRGGLVGYEQFF.

This clonotype was detected a few times. The V and J genes are TRBV20-1 and TRBJ1-2; D call uncertain. From germline, CDR1 is DFQATT and CDR2 SNEGSKA (reference sequence). The length of the CDR3 is 14 residues. V dropped 6 bases and J dropped 0 bases, with 14 bases sitting between them. Here the CDR3 reads CSAPSGSSNYGYTF. CDR3 bases: TGCAGTGCCCCGTCCGGGAGTTCTAACTATGGCTACACCTTC.

The chain combines TRBV2 with TRBJ2-3; possibly TRBD2 for D (6 bases). Germline V gene lookup returns CDR1 SNHLY and CDR2 FYNNEI. The V end was cut by 11 bases, the J end by 3 bases, with 15 bases between. The CDR3 runs 13 residues. CDR3: CACTSSITDTQYF. The CDR3 DNA reads as TGTGCCTGCACTAGCTCGATTACAGATACGCAGTATTTT.

Regarding this clonotype: Given a much more abundant clone one base away, this may be a read error. The chain links TRBV15 to TRBJ2-1; TRBD2 matches 8 bases. Trimming cost V 1 base and J 6 bases; bases outside gene matches: 11. Germline CDR1 LNHNV, CDR2 YYDKDF (reference sequence). This CDR3 region has 17 residues. The CDR3 coding sequence is TGTGCCACCAGCAGAGGCCTAGCGGGTGCCATCGGCAATGAGCAGTTCTTC. It specifies CATSRGLAGAIGNEQFF.

A note on this clonotype: A much bigger clone sits one base away, suggesting this may be a read error. The V gene is TRBV20-1, the J gene TRBJ1-2; TRBD1 might be the D (5 bases). The CDR3 covers 13 residues. Germline V CDR1 and CDR2: DFQATT, SNEGSKA (reference sequence). In DNA, the CDR3 is TGCAGTGCTAGAGTGGACACTAACTATGGCTGCACCTTC. It is translated as CSARVDTNYGCTF.

This chain uses TRBV4-1 with TRBJ2-7, with 9 bases that match TRBD1. With 3 bases clipped from V and 1 base from J, the junction kept 13 bases outside the gene matches. From germline, CDR1 is MGHRA and CDR2 YSYEKL. This CDR3 has 18 amino acids. The CDR3 region is CASSQRGSIGQGSYEQYF. The CDR3 DNA is TGCGCCAGCAGCCAGAGAGGGTCGATAGGACAGGGGTCCTACGAGCAGTACTTC.

This sequence joins TRBV9 and TRBJ1-4; possible D gene TRBD1, 5 bases. Germline loops: CDR1 SGDLS, CDR2 YYNGEE. With 0 bases removed from V and 5 bases from J, the gap between germline ends came to 11 bases. This CDR3 comprises 15 residues. The CDR3 region has the DNA TGTGCCAGCAGCGTAGAGGATGGGGCGAATGAAAAACTGTTTTTT. Encoded protein: CASSVEDGANEKLFF.

In its sample, this clonotype was seen a few times. The chain uses TRBV29-1 and TRBJ1-4; D is unclear. The CDR3 totals 16 residues. Trimming took off 0 bases at V and 0 bases at J, with 11 bases between the two ends. CDR1 and CDR2 (germline): SQVTM, ANQGSEA. The CDR3 loop is CSVEDGSLATNEKLFF. CDR3 nucleotides: TGCAGCGTTGAAGACGGCAGCCTTGCAACTAATGAAAAACTGTTTTTT.

This chain's CDR3 is CASRKQSSYEQYF. DNA of the CDR3: TGTGCCAGCAGAAAACAGAGTTCCTACGAGCAGTACTTC. This rearrangement joins TRBV6-1 to TRBJ2-7; D is uncertain. Trimming removed 6 bases at V and 1 base at J, with 10 bases between. The germline gives CDR1 MNHNS, CDR2 SASEGT. This CDR3 has 13 amino acids.

This clonotype turned up a few times. The chain joins TRBV12-3 or TRBV12-4 to TRBJ2-7, with TRBD1 as a possible D gene (6 bases). Trimming stripped 10 bases from V and 6 bases from J, with 22 bases between. The CDR3 is 14 amino acids. This CDR3 is CATSLAQGSSEQYF. Written as DNA, the CDR3 is TGTGCCACCAGCCTGGCCCAGGGGTCATCCGAGCAGTACTTC.

With regard to this clonotype: The CDR3 end shows no conserved phenylalanine or tryptophan, and so a read error is likely. The chain uses TRBV2 and TRBJ2-1; the match to TRBD2 covers 10 bases. V gave up 4 bases and J gave up 8 bases; unmatched junction bases: 5. Germline CDR1 and CDR2: SNHLY and FYNNEI. The CDR3 totals 14 residues. The CDR3 spells CASSGGLARDEQFL. The CDR3 nucleotides are TGTGCCAGCAGTGGGGGACTAGCGAGAGATGAGCAGTTCCTC.

This clonotype was observed a handful of times. The chain employs TRBV20-1 and TRBJ1-5, with TRBD1 matching over 8 bases. The CDR3 covers 14 residues. V trimming: 6 bases; J trimming: 5 bases; junction bases outside the gene matches: 9. Per the germline V gene, CDR1 is DFQATT and CDR2 is SNEGSKA (reference sequence). Here the CDR3 DNA reads TGCAGTGCCTTAACCCCGACAGGGGATCAGCCCCAGCATTTT. Residues: CSALTPTGDQPQHF.

On this clonotype: At one boundary the junction diverges from the germline segment, which might be a read error. This sequence joins TRBV6-1 and TRBJ2-7; D unresolved. Germline CDR1 is MNHNS and CDR2 is SASEGT. This CDR3 has 15 amino acids. CDR3: CASCEVDVLPYEQYF. The CDR3, as DNA: TGTGCCAGCTGTGAAGTGGACGTTTTACCCTACGAGCAGTACTTC.

This sequence joins TRBV7-9 and TRBJ1-2; TRBD1 is a possible D gene (5 bases). The CDR3 spans 16 residues. Germline V CDR1 and CDR2: SEHNR, FQNEAQ (reference sequence). V was cut by 2 bases and J by 3 bases, with 16 bases left in between. CDR3 region: CASSLKGDSGYYGYTF. In DNA form, the CDR3 reads TGTGCCAGCAGCTTAAAGGGAGACAGCGGCTACTATGGCTACACCTTC.

The J gene is TRBJ1-1, the V gene TRBV6-2 or TRBV6-3; D may be TRBD1 (5 bases). This CDR3 comprises 14 residues. Germline-derived CDR1 and CDR2 are MNHEY and SVGEGT. Trimming cost V 7 bases and J 5 bases, with 17 bases left between them. The DNA for the CDR3 is TGTGCCAGCACACAGTGGGGGACGGGGACTGAAGCTTTCTTT. Residues: CASTQWGTGTEAFF.

V usage is TRBV20-1 and J usage is TRBJ2-3, with 10 bases lining up with TRBD2. The CDR3 loop spans 14 amino acids. The V gene's germline CDR1 is DFQATT and CDR2 SNEGSKA (reference sequence). V trimming: 7 bases; J trimming: 5 bases; junction bases outside the gene matches: 9. CDR3 DNA: TGCAGTGTTATTCCCGGGACTAGCGAAGATACGCAGTATTTT. Its protein is CSVIPGTSEDTQYF.